The TCR beta chain described here comes from a study of CD8 T cells in ankylosing spondylitis. V was trimmed by 4 bases and J by 5 bases, leaving 10 bases between them. CDR3 length: 12 amino acids. Germline V gene lookup returns CDR1 SGHRS and CDR2 YFSETQ. TCRdb used MiXCR to reprocess the 5' RACE reads, holding one entry per CDR3 protein. Among about 96,000 distinct CDR3 sequences listed, around 30% were seen once. The table lists this clonotype with a few counts. This chain joins TRBV5-1 and TRBJ2-7; D is unclear. Sequencing input: blood, either unsorted or a sorted T cell fraction (not recorded which). The TCR sequence derives from a male donor with ankylosing spondylitis or in good health (not recorded which). This CDR3 is CASSASGHEQYF. Written as DNA, the CDR3 is TGCGCCAGCAGCGCCTCGGGTCACGAGCAGTACTTC.